The sequence of this T cell receptor beta chain was determined in a study of T cells after yellow fever vaccination. TCRdb itself ran the 5' RACE reads through MiXCR, one entry per CDR3 protein. Here the sample spans 300,000 to 350,000 distinct CDR3 sequences, over 3.5% being singletons. The table lists this clonotype with many counts. Its target is not known. Between the trimmed V and J ends, which lost 1 base and 5 bases, there was a span of 14 bases. Germline CDR1 is LGHNA and CDR2 is YNFKEQ. The CDR3 has 15 residues. Study-level results: Researchers report a weaker secondary response that nonetheless peaked faster, day 5 versus 15.

The sequencing here drew on PBMCs, taken 15 days after the yellow fever booster vaccination. The sequence was collected from a young man who received the YFV17D yellow fever vaccine. V is TRBV4-2 and J is TRBJ2-5; the D gene could be TRBD1 or TRBD2 (5 bases each). The CDR3 loop reads CASSQGGIRLETQYF. The CDR3 region has the DNA TGTGCCAGCAGCCAAGGGGGGATCCGCCTGGAGACCCAGTACTTC.